The 5 T cell receptor beta chains presented below share a single source sample, sequenced in a study of shared clonotypes between healthy human individuals. The assay was immunoSEQ multiplex PCR, and TCRdb's table has in-frame clones only and misses some. The table lists about 1 million clones, approximately 70% of them singletons, with approximately 1.5% in the top ten. Sequencing was done on a sample of memory CD4+ T cells sorted from blood. Documented subset: CD45RA-negative fraction. The receptor set was obtained from a young man in good health.

The V call is TRBV10-2, the J call TRBJ2-2; D uncertain. This CDR3 is built from 13 residues. Germline V CDR1 and CDR2: WSHSY, SAAADI. Between the trimmed V and J ends, which lost 6 bases and 6 bases, there was a span of 11 bases. The CDR3 loop reads CASSRVGPGELFF. In DNA, the CDR3 is TGCGCCAGCAGCAGAGTCGGACCCGGGGAGCTGTTTTTT.

The rearrangement links TRBV18 to TRBJ1-4; D not certain. This CDR3 is 15 amino acids long. V was cut by 2 bases and J by 3 bases, with 10 bases left in between. From germline, CDR1 is KGHSH and CDR2 LQKENI. CDR3 in amino acids: CASSPTSVANEKLFF. The CDR3 nucleotides are TGTGCCAGCTCACCAACGTCAGTGGCTAATGAAAAACTGTTTTTT.

The V and J genes are TRBV5-5 and TRBJ1-5; D may be TRBD1 (6 bases). The CDR3 has 14 residues. The germline V and J ends were trimmed by 0 bases and 5 bases, with 9 bases remaining between them. Germline CDR1 and CDR2: SGHKS and YYEKEE (reference sequence). The CDR3: CASSLAAGDQPQHF. The DNA of the CDR3 is TGTGCCAGCAGCTTGGCCGCAGGGGATCAGCCCCAGCATTTT. Full variable domain (missing parts from reference TRBV5-5 and TRBJ1-5): DAGVTQSPTHLIKTRGQQVTLRCSPISGHKSVSWYQQVLGQGPQFIFQYYEKEERGRGNFPDRFSARQFPNYSSELNVNALLLGDSALYLCASSLAAGDQPQHFGDGTRLSIL.

This rearrangement joins TRBV5-1 to TRBJ2-7; the match to TRBD2 covers 10 bases. This CDR3 spans 16 amino acids. V lost 3 bases, J lost 3 bases, and 9 bases stayed unmatched. CDR1 and CDR2 from the germline V gene are SGHRS and YFSETQ. CDR3 protein: CASSSTGTSALYEQYF. The CDR3 nucleotides are TGCGCCAGCAGCTCGACCGGGACTAGCGCGCTCTACGAGCAGTACTTC.

The rearrangement uses TRBV25-1 and TRBJ1-4; D is ambiguous. CDR3 length: 15 residues. V dropped 1 base and J dropped 7 bases, with 13 bases sitting between them. Germline V gene data show CDR1 as MGHDK and CDR2 as SYGVNS. In nucleotides, the CDR3 is TGTGCCAGCAGTGAATCCCCACACCAGGCTGAAAAACTGTTTTTT. Amino acid sequence: CASSESPHQAEKLFF.